This TCR beta chain is drawn from a study of cytomegalovirus exposure and HLA in healthy donors. Study at large: Out of 150 million to 200 million T cells, an earlier analysis found over 100 million unique TCR beta sequences in total.

This clone showed up just a few times. This CDR3 comprises 12 residues. J lost 12 bases, V lost 5 bases, and 4 bases had no gene match. The germline V gene has CDR1 SEHNR and CDR2 FQNEAQ (reference sequence). It was with 60 Vbeta and 13 Jbeta primers that the PCR ran. Assay: immunoSEQ multiplex PCR; the TCRdb copy retains only in-frame clones and omits some. The table lists some 130,000 clones, over 70% of them singletons, with over 2% in the top ten. Sequencing was carried out using PBMCs. V and J are TRBV7-9 and TRBJ2-1, with 10 nucleotides matching TRBD2. The source is a man younger than 40 in good health and CMV-seronegative. Written as DNA, the CDR3 is TGTGCCAGCAGCAAGGGACTAGCGCGGCAGTTCTTC. The encoded protein is CASSKGLARQFF.